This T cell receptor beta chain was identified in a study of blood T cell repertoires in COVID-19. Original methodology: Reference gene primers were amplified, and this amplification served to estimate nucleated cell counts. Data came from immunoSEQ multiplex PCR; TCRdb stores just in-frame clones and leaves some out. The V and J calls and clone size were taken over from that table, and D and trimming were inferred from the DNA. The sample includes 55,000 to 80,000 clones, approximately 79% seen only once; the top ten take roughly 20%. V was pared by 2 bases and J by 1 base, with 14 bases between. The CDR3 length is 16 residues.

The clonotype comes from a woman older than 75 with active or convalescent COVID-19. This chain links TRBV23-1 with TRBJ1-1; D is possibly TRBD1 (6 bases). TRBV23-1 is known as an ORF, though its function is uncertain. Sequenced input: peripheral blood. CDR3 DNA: TGCGCCAGCAGTCAACCTTACCCGACAGGGAACACTGAAGCTTTCTTT. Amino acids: CASSQPYPTGNTEAFF.